This T cell receptor (beta chain) was recovered during a study of T cells after yellow fever vaccination. Whole-study results and caveats: The booster saw the reappearance of most primary-vaccination clones (more than 95% CD4, 88% CD8). Only a minor proportion of clonotypes was detected across both CD4 and CD8 compartments.

This clonotype was recorded many times. What it binds is unknown. The V gene lost 2 bases and the J gene lost 4 bases, with 16 bases spanning the gap. The CDR3 length is 16 residues. Germline V gene data show CDR1 as SGHAT and CDR2 as FQNNGV. TCR cDNA was made by 5'RACE template switching, adding a universal primer site and UMIs. TCRdb re-called the 5' RACE reads through MiXCR, storing one row per CDR3 protein. This table holds over 120,000 distinct CDR3 sequences, 5% to 8% found once. The J gene is TRBJ2-3, the V gene TRBV11-2, with D perhaps matching TRBD2 (5 bases). This clonotype originated in a man aged 30 to 45 who received the YFV17D yellow fever vaccine. The sequencing here drew on CD4+ T cells sorted from PBMCs, taken 10 days after the yellow fever booster vaccination. This CDR3 reads CASSLRVSLAADTQYF. The CDR3 bases are TGTGCCAGCAGCTTAAGAGTTTCCCTAGCAGCAGATACGCAGTATTTT. Supplemented by reference TRBV11-2 and TRBJ2-3, the full variable domain reads EAGVAQSPRYKIIEKRQSVAFWCNPISGHATLYWYQQILGQGPKLLIQFQNNGVVDDSQLPKDRFSAERLKGVDSTLKIQPAKLEDSAVYLCASSLRVSLAADTQYFGPGTRLTVL.